This T cell receptor (beta chain) was documented in a study of blood T cell repertoires in COVID-19. Across the whole study: Material from acute and convalescent COVID-19 was sourced from the United States, Italy and Spain. T cells, B-cell-depleted T cells, or PBMCs supplied cDNA or gDNA.

Authors' processing steps: Cell counts per sample came from amplifying reference gene primers. The table came from immunoSEQ multiplex PCR; TCRdb's copy has only in-frame clones and leaves some out. V, J and clone size derive from that table, while D and trimming were established from the DNA sequence. The sample records more than 95,000 clones, roughly 85% being singletons. Sequencing was carried out using peripheral blood. The origin of this receptor is a woman aged 80 or over with acute or convalescent COVID-19.

CDR3 in DNA: TGTGCCAGTAGTATTGGTCAGGGGATGTATGGCTACACCTTC. This codes for CASSIGQGMYGYTF. The V and J genes are TRBV19 and TRBJ1-2; D might be TRBD1 (6 bases). CDR1 is LNHDA and CDR2 is SQIVND in the germline V gene (reference sequence). The germline V and J ends were trimmed by 3 bases and 5 bases, with 13 bases remaining between them. The CDR3 length is 14 residues.